This T cell receptor (beta chain) was captured in a study of cytomegalovirus exposure and HLA in healthy donors. PCR involved 60 Vbeta and 13 Jbeta primers. The assay was immunoSEQ multiplex PCR, and TCRdb's table has in-frame clones only and misses some. Of approximately 180,000 clones in the sample, roughly 87% are singletons; the top ten hold 0.2% to 0.3%. V shed 3 bases and J 6 bases; nucleotides not matched to a gene: 6. The CDR3 covers 14 residues. CDR1 is SEHNR and CDR2 is FQNEAQ in the germline V gene (reference sequence). Study outcomes and limitations: The majority of TCR sequences were rare, yet some public TCRs appeared in many donors. For cytomegalovirus status, the classifier reportedly gave diagnoses with high specificity and sensitivity. One variant, a missense change in DCLRE1C, was linked in a later analysis to TCR beta V- and J-gene trimming. Earlier analysis yielded a pattern in which most TCR beta V segments were productive about 90% or about 30% of the time.

For this clone: Its antigen is currently unknown.

This rearrangement joins TRBV7-9 to TRBJ1-1, with 8 bases identical to TRBD1. The clonotype originates from a girl under three years old in good health and CMV-seronegative. The sequenced sample consisted of PBMCs. This CDR3 is CASSFQGAPAEAFF. The CDR3, as DNA: TGTGCCAGCAGCTTCCAGGGGGCGCCCGCTGAAGCTTTCTTT. The full variable domain, in which reference TRBV7-9 and TRBJ1-1 provide the parts outside the CDR3, is DTGVSQNPRHKITKRGQNVTFRCDPISEHNRLYWYRQTLGQGPEFLTYFQNEAQLEKSRLLSDRFSAERPKGSFSTLEIQRTEQGDSAMYLCASSFQGAPAEAFFGQGTRLTVV.